This TCR beta chain was obtained from a study of T-cell reconstitution after alpha-beta-depleted transplantation in children. Points from the study as a whole: Several hundred graft clones that had expanded were reportedly the source of alpha-beta T cells about two months after transplant. Newly generated T cells supplied most T-cell counts and diversity one year post-transplant.

Trimming shortened V by 6 bases and J by 3 bases, and 12 bases separated the two germline ends. CDR1 is SGHTA and CDR2 is FQGNSA in the germline V gene. The CDR3 is 13 residues long. This clonotype has at least ten counts. What it binds is not known. Preparing the TCRbeta library involved the use of unique molecular identifiers. Via MiXCR, TCRdb re-called the PCR reads, giving one row per CDR3 protein. Among approximately 190,000 distinct CDR3 sequences listed, 5.5% to 7% were seen once. The source is a girl under two years old with combined immunodeficiency, due to receive a stem cell transplant. The chain couples TRBV7-2 to TRBJ2-7, with D unclear. The material sequenced was PBMCs, taken before TCRalphabeta/CD19-depleted stem cell transplant. CDR3 DNA: TGTGCCAGCAGTCCCCAAAACAACTACGAGCAGTACTTC. Protein: CASSPQNNYEQYF.